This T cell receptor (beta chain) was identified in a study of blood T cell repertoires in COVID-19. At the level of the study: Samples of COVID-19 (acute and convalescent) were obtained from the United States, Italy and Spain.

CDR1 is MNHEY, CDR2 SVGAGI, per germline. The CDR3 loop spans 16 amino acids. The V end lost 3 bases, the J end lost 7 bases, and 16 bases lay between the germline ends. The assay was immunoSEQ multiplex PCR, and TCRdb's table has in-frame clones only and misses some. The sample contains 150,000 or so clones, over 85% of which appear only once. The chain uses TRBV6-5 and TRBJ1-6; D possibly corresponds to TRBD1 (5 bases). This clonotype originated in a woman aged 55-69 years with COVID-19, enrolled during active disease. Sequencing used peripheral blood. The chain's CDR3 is CASSYSYEGRNSPLHF. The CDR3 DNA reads TGTGCCAGCAGTTATTCCTATGAGGGGAGGAATTCACCCCTCCACTTT.